A selection of T cell receptor beta chains follows, all from one sample in a study of human T cells and chemical hapten exposure. TCRdb itself ran the RACE reads through MiXCR, one entry per CDR3 protein. The sample has over 65,000 distinct CDR3 sequences, approximately 10% seen once. The material sequenced was whole blood, taken in connection with sensitization to the hapten diphenylcyclopropenone (DPC). The receptors here all came from a woman aged 45-65 years with alopecia areata. Some clones in this sample may be carry-over from other donors' samples. Both conserved end residues are part of each CDR3. A D gene is named only where the DNA matches it firmly. Rows give clone size only sometimes, using once, few, many, or a class for an expanded clone.

CDR3aa,CDR3nt,abundance,j_gene,v_gene,d_gene
CASSLGGSPAGELFF,TGTGCCAGCAGTTTAGGAGGGTCTCCCGCCGGGGAGCTGTTTTTT,NA,TRBJ2-2,TRBV12-3/TRBV12-4,NA
CASSLWGGGLSPLHF,TGTGCCAGCAGTTTATGGGGGGGTGGCCTATCACCCCTCCACTTT,many,TRBJ1-6,TRBV28,NA
CASSLGGQINQPQHF,TGCGCCAGCAGCTTGGGCGGGCAGATAAATCAGCCCCAGCATTTT,few,TRBJ1-5,TRBV5-1,NA
CASSQGTGDDTEAFF,TGCGCCAGCAGCCAGGGGACAGGGGATGACACTGAAGCTTTCTTT,many,TRBJ1-1,TRBV4-3,TRBD1
CASSVGQPTSYNEQFF,TGTGCCAGCAGTGTGGGACAGCCAACCTCCTACAATGAGCAGTTCTTC,few,TRBJ2-1,TRBV6-1,TRBD1
CASSPPGGTPGRYF,TGTGCCAGCTCACCGCCAGGGGGCACCCCGGGCAGGTATTTT,few,TRBJ2-3,TRBV18,TRBD1
CASSLSGTSHGTGELFF,TGTGCCAGCAGTTTATCAGGGACTAGCCATGGCACCGGGGAGCTGTTTTTT,few,TRBJ2-2,TRBV27,TRBD2
CASSLNGASNQPQHF,TGTGCCAGCAGCTTAAACGGGGCAAGTAATCAGCCCCAGCATTTT,NA,TRBJ1-5,TRBV7-9,NA
CASTPDGGSSPLHF,TGTGCCAGCACCCCAGACGGGGGGAGTTCACCCCTCCACTTT,NA,TRBJ1-6,TRBV6-5,NA
CASSPDDEKLFF,TGTGCCAGCAGCCCGGACGACGAAAAACTGTTTTTT,many,TRBJ1-4,TRBV7-9,NA
CASSLFAGTVSSYNEQFF,TGTGCCAGCAGTTTATTCGCAGGAACGGTCAGCTCCTACAATGAGCAGTTCTTC,few,TRBJ2-1,TRBV28,NA
CASSSVGGAEAFF,TGTGCCAGCAGTTCAGTCGGAGGGGCTGAAGCTTTCTTT,few,TRBJ1-1,TRBV6-5,NA
CSVWTATEAFF,TGCAGCGTTTGGACAGCCACTGAAGCTTTCTTT,few,TRBJ1-1,TRBV29-1,NA
CSAGRGVEAFF,TGCAGTGCCGGGCGGGGGGTTGAAGCTTTCTTT,NA,TRBJ1-1,TRBV20-1,NA
CASSQGQSTGELFF,TGCGCCAGCAGTCAAGGTCAATCCACCGGGGAGCTGTTTTTT,many,TRBJ2-2,TRBV23-1,NA
CASSYPTDTQYF,TGTGCCAGCAGTTACCCGACAGATACGCAGTATTTT,many,TRBJ2-3,TRBV6-2/TRBV6-3,NA
CASSLAATDTQYF,TGTGCCAGCAGCTTAGCGGCAACAGATACGCAGTATTTT,few,TRBJ2-3,TRBV7-9,NA
CASSLSGFTDTQYF,TGTGCCAGCAGTCTATCAGGATTCACAGATACGCAGTATTTT,few,TRBJ2-3,TRBV27,NA
CASSWEYGYTF,TGTGCCAGCAGTTGGGAGTACGGCTACACCTTC,few,TRBJ1-2,TRBV11-2,NA
CASSGYEQYF,TGTGCCAGCAGTGGGTACGAGCAGTACTTC,few,TRBJ2-7,TRBV28,NA
CSASYSLAGGLFEQYF,TGCAGTGCTAGCTATAGTCTAGCGGGAGGGCTTTTCGAGCAGTACTTC,many,TRBJ2-7,TRBV20-1,TRBD2
CASSLGRSGANVLTF,TGTGCCAGCAGCTTGGGGCGGTCAGGGGCCAACGTCCTGACTTTC,NA,TRBJ2-6,TRBV7-9,NA
CASSQGKGSDEQFF,TGTGCCAGCAGCCAAGGTAAAGGATCTGATGAGCAGTTCTTC,NA,TRBJ2-1,TRBV3-2,NA
CSARAARTSEELTDTQYF,TGCAGTGCTAGAGCCGCCCGGACTAGCGAGGAACTCACAGATACGCAGTATTTT,many,TRBJ2-3,TRBV20-1,TRBD2
CASSFGGEKLFF,TGTGCCAGCAGTTTCGGCGGTGAAAAACTGTTTTTT,few,TRBJ1-4,TRBV12-3/TRBV12-4,NA
CASSLGPLDKGSQYF,TGTGCCAGCAGTTTGGGACCCCTAGATAAGGGGTCCCAGTACTTC,many,TRBJ2-5,TRBV7-9,NA
CASSTTEPGQPQHF,TGTGCCAGCAGCACGACCGAGCCCGGTCAGCCCCAGCATTTT,NA,TRBJ1-5,TRBV28,NA
CASSYGGRASDEQFF,TGTGCCAGCAGTTACGGAGGGAGGGCCTCGGATGAGCAGTTCTTC,many,TRBJ2-1,TRBV12-3/TRBV12-4,TRBD2
CASSLGTDLQYF,TGTGCCAGCAGCTTAGGGACAGACCTGCAGTACTTC,many,TRBJ2-7,TRBV13,NA
CASSQRGRSGSTDTQYF,TGTGCCAGCAGCCAGAGGGGGCGTAGCGGGAGTACAGATACGCAGTATTTT,NA,TRBJ2-3,TRBV7-2,TRBD2
CASTPDWDGGYGYTF,TGTGCCAGCACCCCTGATTGGGACGGCGGCTATGGCTACACCTTC,few,TRBJ1-2,TRBV6-5,NA
CSARVGGTGELFF,TGCAGTGCTAGAGTCGGGGGGACCGGGGAGCTGTTTTTT,few,TRBJ2-2,TRBV20-1,TRBD2
CASSLGTEKLFF,TGTGCCAGCAGCTTGGGGACAGAAAAACTGTTTTTT,few,TRBJ1-4,TRBV7-2,NA